A single sample gave rise to the 22 T cell receptor beta chains below, sequenced in a study of T cells in Graves' hyperthyroidism and ophthalmopathy. The CDR3 regions of TCR beta were amplified from RNA transcripts. An initial round of RT-PCR targeting the TCR CDR3 relied on the HTBI primer set. MiXCR, run by TCRdb on the multiplex PCR reads, gives a single entry per CDR3 protein. This table holds roughly 580,000 distinct CDR3 sequences, about half found once. The sample taken for sequencing was peripheral blood or thyroid tissue (not recorded which). These receptors all stem from a woman aged 18-35 years with Graves' hyperthyroidism.

This chain uses TRBV12-3 or TRBV12-4 with TRBJ2-5; D is possibly TRBD1 (6 bases). CDR3 length: 14 residues. V dropped 6 bases and J dropped 4 bases, with 15 bases sitting between them. CDR3: CASRPRTAGETQYF. CDR3 in DNA: TGTGCCAGCAGACCACGGACAGCAGGAGAGACCCAGTACTTC.

This clonotype was seen more than once but under ten times. The chain is built from TRBV20-1 and TRBJ1-1; TRBD1 might be the D (5 bases). The CDR3 has 16 residues. V shed 0 bases and J shed 1 base, with 15 bases lying between them. Germline assignment: CDR1 DFQATT and CDR2 SNEGSKA (reference sequence). CDR3 nucleotides: TGCAGTGCTAGAGATACCCTTAGGGGTACGAACACTGAAGCTTTCTTT. It codes for CSARDTLRGTNTEAFF.

The chain joins TRBV5-6 to TRBJ2-2; 7 bases agree with TRBD1. The CDR3 is made up of 16 amino acids. Per the germline V gene, CDR1 is SGHDT and CDR2 is YYEEEE. V gave up 4 bases and J gave up 4 bases; unmatched junction bases: 10. The CDR3 coding sequence is TGTGCCAGCAGCCGCATGAGACAGGGTGGCACCGGGGAGCTGTTTTTT. Amino acids: CASSRMRQGGTGELFF.

This clonotype was observed many times. The chain links TRBV24-1 to TRBJ2-5, with 8 bases aligning to TRBD1. The CDR3 length is 16 residues. The germline V gene encodes CDR1 KGHDR and CDR2 SFDVKD. J was trimmed by 5 bases and V by 4 bases; bases with no gene match: 11. CDR3 DNA sequence: TGTGCCACCAGTGAACCCCCCGGACAGGGACGGGAGACCCAGTACTTC. The encoded protein is CATSEPPGQGRETQYF.

The V call is TRBV5-1, the J call TRBJ2-7, with 11 bases aligning to TRBD1. J gave up 2 bases and V 4 bases, and 8 bases lay outside the gene matches. Germline-derived CDR1 and CDR2 are SGHRS and YFSETQ. The CDR3 covers 16 residues. The CDR3 region is CASSTTGQGAAYEQYF. For the CDR3, the DNA is TGCGCCAGCAGCACCACCGGACAGGGGGCCGCCTACGAGCAGTACTTC.

J is TRBJ1-5 and V is TRBV15; 9 positions agree with TRBD1. J was trimmed by 6 bases and V by 3 bases; bases with no gene match: 6. Germline assignment: CDR1 LNHNV and CDR2 YYDKDF (reference sequence). This CDR3 comprises 15 residues. Written as DNA, the CDR3 is TGTGCCACCAGCAGCGCGGGACAGGGCGGTCAGCCCCAGCATTTT. This sequence encodes CATSSAGQGGQPQHF.

The chain joins TRBV24-1 to TRBJ2-5; no definite D call. V shed 5 bases and J shed 5 bases, with 8 bases lying between them. The CDR3 runs to 12 residues. In germline, CDR1 is KGHDR, CDR2 SFDVKD. The CDR3 DNA reads TGTGCCACCAGTGTTCCCCTGGAGACCCAGTACTTC. Residues: CATSVPLETQYF.

This clonotype was observed a handful of times. The V call is TRBV2, the J call TRBJ1-5, with 7 bases matching TRBD1. The CDR3 extends over 15 amino acids. After removal of 5 bases from V and 5 bases from J, the junction contained 9 bases not matched to a gene. Germline V gene sequence: CDR1 SNHLY, CDR2 FYNNEI. Here the CDR3 reads CASSYRDREDQPQHF. The CDR3 DNA sequence: TGTGCCAGCAGTTACCGAGACAGGGAAGATCAGCCCCAGCATTTT. The full variable domain, in which reference TRBV2 and TRBJ1-5 provide the parts outside the CDR3, is EPEVTQTPSHQVTQMGQEVILRCVPISNHLYFYWYRQILGQKVEFLVSFYNNEISEKSEIFDDQFSVERPDGSNFTLKIRSTKLEDSAMYFCASSYRDREDQPQHFGDGTRLSIL.

This clonotype was detected ten times or more. V usage is TRBV6-2 or TRBV6-3 and J usage is TRBJ1-1; maybe TRBD1 (5 bases). Germline V lookup: CDR1 MNHEY, CDR2 SVGEGT. Trimming took 8 bases from V and 3 from J, leaving 13 bases between them. The CDR3 is 13 amino acids. The CDR3 is CASPTVDDTEAFF. CDR3 DNA: TGTGCCAGCCCGACAGTTGACGACACTGAAGCTTTCTTT.

This clonotype was recorded many times. This chain uses TRBV24-1 with TRBJ1-1; D gene uncertain. Looked up from germline, CDR1 is KGHDR and CDR2 is SFDVKD. CDR3 length: 11 amino acids. With 9 bases removed from V and 5 bases from J, the gap between germline ends came to 9 bases. CDR3: CATEEGTEAFF. CDR3 nucleotide sequence: TGTGCCACCGAGGAAGGGACTGAAGCTTTCTTT.

This clonotype was seen repeatedly, ten times or more. The chain recombines TRBV6-5 with TRBJ1-2, with D maybe TRBD1 (5 bases). CDR3 length: 14 residues. Trimming removed 0 bases from V and 6 bases from J, with 11 bases in between. The germline V gene encodes CDR1 MNHEY and CDR2 SVGAGI. The CDR3 coding sequence is TGTGCCAGCAGTTACTCGCCGGGGCGGGATGGCTACACCTTC. It is translated as CASSYSPGRDGYTF.

Notes on this clonotype: A much larger clone differs by one base, so this may be a read error. V and J are TRBV7-2 and TRBJ2-7; TRBD2 matches at 11 bases. The CDR3 is 14 residues long. Looked up from germline, CDR1 is SGHTA and CDR2 is FQGNSA. CDR3 amino acids: CASRLAGGSFEQYF. In DNA, the CDR3 is TGTGCCAGCAGATTAGCGGGAGGGTCCTTCGAGCAGTACTTC.

About this clonotype itself: Just one base apart from a much larger clone, this may be a read error. The chain carries TRBV7-9 and TRBJ1-1; TRBD1 might be the D (5 bases). This CDR3 has 14 residues. From germline, CDR1 is SEHNR and CDR2 FQNEAQ (reference sequence). Trimming left V 4 bases short and J 0 bases short, with 9 bases between. The CDR3 sequence: CASSSQVVNTEAFF. As DNA, the CDR3 is TGTGCCAGCAGCTCACAGGTAGTGAACACTGAAGCTTTCTTT.

Concerning this clonotype itself: A clone one base away is much larger, so this may be a read error. This rearrangement joins TRBV2 to TRBJ1-1; maybe TRBD1 (5 bases). Germline V gene sequence: CDR1 SNHLY, CDR2 FYNNEI. This CDR3 contains 11 residues. CDR3 sequence reads: CTSMGGTEAFF. The CDR3, as DNA: TGTACCAGCATGGGGGGCACTGAAGCTTTCTTT.

The table lists this clonotype with many counts. The chain combines TRBV7-9 with TRBJ2-5; D possibly matches TRBD1 or TRBD2 (5 bases each). Trimming stripped 4 bases from V and 0 bases from J, with 9 bases between. The CDR3 runs to 14 residues. From germline, CDR1 is SEHNR and CDR2 FQNEAQ (reference sequence). DNA for the CDR3: TGTGCCAGCAGCTCCTTGGGGGACCAAGAGACCCAGTACTTC. Its protein product is CASSSLGDQETQYF.

This clonotype was detected a few times. The rearrangement links TRBV20-1 to TRBJ2-7; the D is unclear. CDR3 length: 13 residues. V lost 0 bases to trimming and J lost 5 bases, with 11 bases between them. Germline CDR1 is DFQATT and CDR2 is SNEGSKA (reference sequence). As DNA, the CDR3 is TGCAGTGCTAGAGAGCAGGCAGTCCACGAGCAGTACTTC. Its protein product is CSAREQAVHEQYF.

J is TRBJ1-5 and V is TRBV7-9, with TRBD1 as a possible D gene (6 bases). CDR1 and CDR2 from the germline V gene are SEHNR and FQNEAQ (reference sequence). This CDR3 contains 16 residues. V was pared by 1 base and J by 6 bases, with 16 bases between. The CDR3 bases are TGTGCCAGCAGCTTAGGCCAGGCAGGGGATGGTCAGCCCCAGCATTTT. It yields the protein CASSLGQAGDGQPQHF.

This chain links TRBV12-3 or TRBV12-4 with TRBJ2-2; D is ambiguous. The CDR3 is 11 amino acids. The V end lost 5 bases, the J end lost 9 bases, and 7 bases lay between the germline ends. This CDR3 is CASSRTRELFF. The CDR3 DNA is TGTGCCAGCAGTCGGACCCGGGAGCTGTTTTTT.

The genes are TRBV10-3 and TRBJ2-7, with 8 bases fitting TRBD1. Per the germline V gene, CDR1 is ENHRY and CDR2 is SYGVKD. J gave up 5 bases and V 11 bases, and 11 bases lay outside the gene matches. This CDR3 contains 13 residues. The CDR3 region has the DNA TGTGCCGGCACCGGACAGGGAGAAAACGAGCAGTACTTC. Protein: CAGTGQGENEQYF.

V usage is TRBV4-1 and J usage is TRBJ2-2, with D hard to call. V was clipped by 4 bases and J by 4 bases, with 13 bases between them. Germline V lookup: CDR1 MGHRA, CDR2 YSYEKL. There are 15 residues in the CDR3. CDR3 in amino acids: CASSRALGSTGELFF. CDR3 bases: TGCGCCAGCAGCCGAGCCCTCGGCAGCACCGGGGAGCTGTTTTTT.

The gene calls are TRBV4-2 and TRBJ2-2, with no clear D. This CDR3 comprises 15 residues. The V and J ends lost 0 bases and 0 bases respectively, with 5 bases between them. Germline CDR1 is LGHNA and CDR2 is YNFKEQ. CDR3: CASSQDRTNTGELFF. For the CDR3, the DNA is TGTGCCAGCAGCCAAGATAGGACGAACACCGGGGAGCTGTTTTTT.

This clonotype was found a few times. The chain combines TRBV7-8 with TRBJ1-5; maybe TRBD1 (5 bases). Germline V gene sequence: CDR1 SGHVS, CDR2 FQNEAQ. The CDR3 is 16 residues long. V gave up 3 bases and J gave up 3 bases, with 15 bases separating them. CDR3 in amino acids: CASSFNGRGFNQPQHF. The DNA for the CDR3 is TGTGCCAGCAGCTTTAACGGGAGGGGCTTCAATCAGCCCCAGCATTTT.